The entry that follows covers one TCR beta chain sequence. For each CDR3 protein, TCRdb gives one entry from its re-call of the 5' RACE reads, without DNA. Across 80,000 or so distinct CDR3 sequences, the top ten clones capture roughly 7.4% of the sample. The germline gives CDR1 PRHDT, CDR2 FYEKMQ (reference sequence). The CDR3 totals 14 residues. The data belong to a study of monozygotic twins with inflammatory bowel disease. This receptor was obtained from a human donor with ulcerative colitis or Crohn's disease, or a healthy co-twin of an affected twin (not recorded which). The sample taken for sequencing was blood. The rearrangement uses TRBV13 and TRBJ1-2; checking the TCRdb D call of TRBD1 is not possible without DNA. CDR3 loop: CASSSPSTGGGYTF.